The 27 T cell receptor beta chains below were found in one sample sequenced in a study of cytotoxic CD8 clonotypes in ibrutinib-treated CLL. This table comes from immunoSEQ multiplex PCR, and its TCRdb copy is limited to in-frame clones, with some not included. The sample yields about 140,000 clones, roughly 80% seen once. The sample consisted of PBMCs, taken after 12 months of ibrutinib treatment. Receptors originate from a human donor with chronic lymphocytic leukemia.

The gene calls are TRBV14 and TRBJ1-1; D is ambiguous. The germline CDR1 and CDR2 sequences are SGHDN and FVKESK. V was cut by 1 base and J by 5 bases, with 11 bases left in between. This CDR3 is built from 14 residues. The CDR3 nucleotides are TGTGCCAGCAGCCAAGTCCTTTGGGGTACTGAAGCTTTCTTT. Its translation is CASSQVLWGTEAFF.

Notes on this clone: One junction end disagrees with the germline gene, perhaps due to a read error. V is TRBV4-3 and J is TRBJ2-7; 9 bases match TRBD2. The CDR3 is made up of 15 amino acids. Per the germline V gene, CDR1 is LGHNA and CDR2 is YSLEER. DNA of the CDR3: TGCGCCAGCAGCCAGGAGGGACTAGCCTCCGACGAGCAGTACTTC. Translation gives CASSQEGLASDEQYF.

This sequence joins TRBV9 and TRBJ1-6; 9 positions agree with TRBD1. With V trimmed by 3 bases and J by 10 bases, 5 bases remained unmatched. CDR1 is SGDLS, CDR2 YYNGEE, per germline. The CDR3 has 14 residues. The CDR3 is CASSAGQGESPLHF. The CDR3 DNA follows: TGTGCCAGCAGCGCGGGACAGGGCGAATCACCCCTCCACTTT.

This clone was counted between two and nine times. The genes are TRBV5-1 and TRBJ2-6; D is possibly TRBD1 or TRBD2 (5 bases each). The V end was cut by 1 base, the J end by 2 bases, with 10 bases between. CDR3 length equals 16 residues. Germline CDR1 is SGHRS and CDR2 is YFSETQ. The CDR3 loop reads CASSLTWGTGANVLTF. As DNA, the CDR3 is TGCGCCAGCAGCTTGACGTGGGGGACTGGGGCCAACGTCCTGACTTTC.

CDR3 coding DNA: TGTGCCAGCAGCGTAACTTCTAGCGGTCCCGGTATGGGTGAGCAGTTCTTC. It codes for CASSVTSSGPGMGEQFF. The chain has TRBV9 and TRBJ2-1, with 7 bases identical to TRBD2. Trimming at V came to 1 base and at J to 9 bases, leaving 16 bases not matched to a gene. CDR1 is SGDLS and CDR2 is YYNGEE in the germline V gene. This CDR3 is built from 17 residues.

This clone was seen once. The chain is built from TRBV9 and TRBJ2-1, with D possibly TRBD2 on 6 matching bases. CDR1 and CDR2 from the germline V gene are SGDLS and YYNGEE. The length of the CDR3 is 15 residues. The germline V and J ends were trimmed by 0 bases and 1 base, with 8 bases remaining between them. CDR3 protein: CASSVGGESYNEQFF. In nucleotides, the CDR3 is TGTGCCAGCAGCGTAGGGGGGGAGTCCTACAATGAGCAGTTCTTC.

This chain uses TRBV28 with TRBJ1-2, with D unclear. Per germline, CDR1 MDHEN and CDR2 SYDVKM. The CDR3 contains 14 residues. The V and J ends lost 6 bases and 3 bases respectively, with 14 bases between them. CDR3 sequence reads: CASSPGRNYYGYTF. For the CDR3, the DNA is TGTGCCAGCAGCCCCGGCAGGAACTACTATGGCTACACCTTC.

The chain combines TRBV2 with TRBJ1-1; 10 bases align to TRBD1. Germline V CDR1 and CDR2: SNHLY, FYNNEI. Germline trimming cut 6 bases from V and 6 bases from J; bases unmatched to any gene: 16. CDR3 size: 17 residues. The CDR3, as DNA: TGTGCCAGCAGCCCAAATAGGTGGACAGGGGGTAACGCTGAAGCTTTCTTT. It translates to CASSPNRWTGGNAEAFF.

This clone was counted a single time. The chain has TRBV6-1 and TRBJ2-2; D not resolved. Trimming took 5 bases from V and 4 from J, leaving 14 bases between them. Looked up from germline, CDR1 is MNHNS and CDR2 is SASEGT. This CDR3 is built from 15 residues. The CDR3 here is CASSTGPTLTGELFF. DNA of the CDR3: TGTGCCAGCAGTACCGGGCCTACTCTCACCGGGGAGCTGTTTTTT.

The chain is built from TRBV19 and TRBJ1-1; TRBD1 aligns across 9 bases. Looked up from germline, CDR1 is LNHDA and CDR2 is SQIVND (reference sequence). Trimming at V came to 6 bases and at J to 1 base, leaving 9 bases not matched to a gene. The CDR3 has 16 residues. The CDR3 coding sequence is TGTGCCAGTAGAATCCCCGGACAGGGGACGAACACTGAAGCTTTCTTT. The encoded protein is CASRIPGQGTNTEAFF.

The V and J genes are TRBV5-1 and TRBJ2-5; D not resolved. Germline values: CDR1 SGHRS, CDR2 YFSETQ. The CDR3 runs 13 residues. Between the trimmed V and J ends, which lost 0 bases and 4 bases, there was a span of 7 bases. The chain's CDR3 is CASSLAPGETQYF. In nucleotides, the CDR3 is TGCGCCAGCAGCTTGGCCCCGGGAGAGACCCAGTACTTC.

The chain joins TRBV28 to TRBJ2-5; D might be TRBD1 (6 bases). Trimming removed 7 bases at V and 1 base at J, with 19 bases between. This CDR3 region has 16 residues. CDR1 and CDR2 from the germline V gene are MDHEN and SYDVKM. The CDR3 DNA follows: TGTGCCAGCACCGAATTCTCAGGGGCGCCCCAAGAGACCCAGTACTTC. Translated: CASTEFSGAPQETQYF.

This clone has just a few counts. The chain joins TRBV11-2 to TRBJ1-2, with unresolved D. The length of the CDR3 is 13 residues. Germline V lookup: CDR1 SGHAT, CDR2 FQNNGV. Trimming removed 5 bases from V and 5 bases from J, with 12 bases in between. The CDR3 region has the DNA TGTGCCAGCAGCCTAGGTGCCGGATATGGCTACACCTTC. Translation gives CASSLGAGYGYTF. The entire variable domain, with the rest obtained from reference TRBV11-2 and TRBJ1-2, is as follows: EAGVAQSPRYKIIEKRQSVAFWCNPISGHATLYWYQQILGQGPKLLIQFQNNGVVDDSQLPKDRFSAERLKGVDSTLKIQPAKLEDSAVYLCASSLGAGYGYTFGSGTRLTVV.

The CDR3 sequence is CAISESQTLAGNQPQHF. The DNA of the CDR3 is TGTGCCATCAGTGAGTCCCAGACGCTCGCGGGCAATCAGCCCCAGCATTTT. The J gene is TRBJ1-5, the V gene TRBV10-3; D is unresolved. Between the trimmed V and J ends, which lost 0 bases and 2 bases, there was a span of 14 bases. The CDR3 extends over 17 amino acids. The germline gives CDR1 ENHRY, CDR2 SYGVKD.

V gene TRBV19 combines with J gene TRBJ1-2, with 12 positions matching TRBD1. Germline V lookup: CDR1 LNHDA, CDR2 SQIVND (reference sequence). The CDR3 consists of 17 residues. Unmatched junction bases numbered 9, after V lost 7 bases and J lost 0 bases. The CDR3 DNA follows: TGTGCCAGTACCCTATCCGGGACAGGGGGCGCTAACTATGGCTACACCTTC. Amino acid sequence: CASTLSGTGGANYGYTF.

The V gene is TRBV28, the J gene TRBJ1-5; no reliable D call. Deletions cut 2 bases from V and 0 bases from J, with 8 bases between. CDR3 length: 15 amino acids. Germline V gene sequence: CDR1 MDHEN, CDR2 SYDVKM. Written as DNA, the CDR3 is TGTGCCAGCAGTTTAAGAGGCCATAGCAATCAGCCCCAGCATTTT. It translates to CASSLRGHSNQPQHF.

Comment on this clone: The sample holds other DNA sequences that translate to the same CDR3. The chain employs TRBV7-9 and TRBJ2-7; 10 bases agree with TRBD1. V gave up 5 bases and J gave up 2 bases; unmatched junction bases: 3. CDR3 length: 14 amino acids. The germline V gene has CDR1 SEHNR and CDR2 FQNEAQ (reference sequence). The CDR3 protein is CASSLTGGAYEQYF. CDR3 coding DNA: TGTGCCAGCAGCCTGACAGGGGGCGCCTACGAGCAGTACTTC.

V gene TRBV5-1 combines with J gene TRBJ2-1; D perhaps matches TRBD1 (5 bases). The CDR3 spans 14 residues. CDR1 and CDR2 from the germline V gene are SGHRS and YFSETQ. The germline V and J ends were trimmed by 5 bases and 0 bases, with 9 bases remaining between them. CDR3 residues: CASRTESSYNEQFF. The CDR3 DNA reads as TGCGCCAGCAGGACAGAGAGCTCCTACAATGAGCAGTTCTTC. The full variable domain, in which reference TRBV5-1 and TRBJ2-1 provide the parts outside the CDR3, is KAGVTQTPRYLIKTRGQQVTLSCSPISGHRSVSWYQQTPGQGLQFLFEYFSETQRNKGNFPGRFSGRQFSNSRSEMNVSTLELGDSALYLCASRTESSYNEQFFGPGTRLTVL.

The V call is TRBV6-5, the J call TRBJ2-7, with D unresolved. CDR1 and CDR2 (germline): MNHEY, SVGAGI. The V end was cut by 8 bases, the J end by 7 bases, with 6 bases between. The CDR3 extends over 9 amino acids. CDR3 loop: CASGWEQYF. CDR3 coding DNA: TGTGCCAGCGGGTGGGAGCAGTACTTC.

The chain employs TRBV9 and TRBJ1-6; D uncertain. Germline loops: CDR1 SGDLS, CDR2 YYNGEE. This CDR3 spans 16 amino acids. V lost 0 bases and J lost 0, with 7 bases in between. CDR3 sequence reads: CASSVGGDSYNSPLHF. For the CDR3, the DNA is TGTGCCAGCAGCGTAGGGGGTGACTCCTATAATTCACCCCTCCACTTT.

The CDR3 loop is CASSQVVGGSYNEQFF. The CDR3 region has the DNA TGTGCCAGCAGCCAAGTTGTGGGGGGTTCCTACAATGAGCAGTTCTTC. This chain links TRBV4-2 with TRBJ2-1; a weak D match, TRBD2 (6 bases). The germline CDR1 and CDR2 sequences are LGHNA and YNFKEQ. Between the trimmed V and J ends, which lost 1 base and 1 base, there was a span of 11 bases. The CDR3 totals 16 residues.

This clone was seen more than once but under ten times. The chain links TRBV27 to TRBJ1-1; D unresolved. The CDR3 consists of 13 residues. V was cut by 3 bases and J by 8 bases, with 13 bases left in between. The germline CDR1 and CDR2 sequences are MNHEY and SMNVEV (reference sequence). CDR3 sequence reads: CASSFAREPEAFF. CDR3 nucleotides: TGTGCCAGCAGTTTCGCACGGGAGCCAGAAGCTTTCTTT.

This clone was seen a single time. The V gene is TRBV6-5, the J gene TRBJ1-2, with D possibly matching TRBD1 (5 bases). The germline V gene encodes CDR1 MNHEY and CDR2 SVGAGI. This CDR3 spans 13 amino acids. The CDR3 spells CGTRAEAGGGYTF. The CDR3 DNA reads TGTGGGACCCGAGCGGAGGCCGGGGGTGGCTACACCTTC.

This chain connects TRBV10-3 to TRBJ2-7; 9 bases fit TRBD1. V lost 0 bases, J lost 1 base, and 7 bases stayed unmatched. The CDR3 extends over 17 amino acids. Per germline, CDR1 ENHRY and CDR2 SYGVKD. For the CDR3, the DNA is TGTGCCATCAGTGAGTCCACAGGGGGCTTTGGGTCCTACGAGCAGTACTTC. It codes for CAISESTGGFGSYEQYF.

The V call is TRBV19, the J call TRBJ1-5, with D unclear. The CDR3 has 14 residues. In germline, CDR1 is LNHDA, CDR2 SQIVND (reference sequence). Between the trimmed V and J ends, which lost 5 bases and 4 bases, there was a span of 12 bases. CDR3 sequence reads: CASSPIGSNQPQHF. The CDR3, as DNA: TGTGCCAGTAGTCCAATCGGTAGTAATCAGCCCCAGCATTTT.

A few counts support this clone. The chain has TRBV5-1 and TRBJ1-3; a weak D match, TRBD1 (6 bases). Per germline, CDR1 SGHRS and CDR2 YFSETQ. The V end lost 4 bases, the J end lost 0 bases, and 14 bases lay between the germline ends. The CDR3 totals 16 residues. In DNA form, the CDR3 reads TGCGCCAGCAGCCGGGGACAATTCAGCTCTGGAAACACCATATATTTT. This sequence encodes CASSRGQFSSGNTIYF.

There are many counts of this clone. The gene calls are TRBV18 and TRBJ1-2; 10 bases map to TRBD1. Trimming at V came to 0 bases and at J to 8 bases, leaving 0 bases not matched to a gene. This CDR3 is built from 13 residues. The germline gives CDR1 KGHSH, CDR2 LQKENI. CDR3 protein: CASSPPGQGGYTF. CDR3 sequence (DNA): TGTGCCAGCTCACCACCGGGACAGGGGGGCTACACCTTC.